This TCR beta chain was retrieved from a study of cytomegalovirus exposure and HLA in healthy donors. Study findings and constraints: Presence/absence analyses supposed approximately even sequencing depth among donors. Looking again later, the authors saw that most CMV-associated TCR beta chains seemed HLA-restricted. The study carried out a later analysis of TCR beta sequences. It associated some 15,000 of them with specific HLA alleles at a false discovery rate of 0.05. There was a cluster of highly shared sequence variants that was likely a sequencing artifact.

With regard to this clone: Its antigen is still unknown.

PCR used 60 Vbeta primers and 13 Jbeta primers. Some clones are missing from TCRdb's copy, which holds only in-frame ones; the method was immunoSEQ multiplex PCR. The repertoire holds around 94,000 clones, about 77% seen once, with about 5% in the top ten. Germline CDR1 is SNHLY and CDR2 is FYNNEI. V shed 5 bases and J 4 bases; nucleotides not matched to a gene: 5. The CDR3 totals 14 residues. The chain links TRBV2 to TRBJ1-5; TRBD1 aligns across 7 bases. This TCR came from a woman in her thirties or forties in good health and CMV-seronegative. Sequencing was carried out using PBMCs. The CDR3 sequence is CASSLTGRNQPQHF. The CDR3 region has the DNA TGTGCCAGCAGTTTGACAGGGCGAAATCAGCCCCAGCATTTT.